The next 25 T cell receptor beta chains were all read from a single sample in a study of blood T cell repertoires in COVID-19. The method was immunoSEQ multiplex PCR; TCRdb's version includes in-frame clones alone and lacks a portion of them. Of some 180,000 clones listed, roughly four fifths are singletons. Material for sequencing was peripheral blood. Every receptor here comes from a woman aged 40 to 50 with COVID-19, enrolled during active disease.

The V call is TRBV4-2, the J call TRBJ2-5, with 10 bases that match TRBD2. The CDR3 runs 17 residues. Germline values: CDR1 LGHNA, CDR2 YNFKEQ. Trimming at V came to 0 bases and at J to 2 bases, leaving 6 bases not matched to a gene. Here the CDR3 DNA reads TGTGCCAGCAGCCAAGATCCAACTAGCGGGGAGCAAGAGACCCAGTACTTC. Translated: CASSQDPTSGEQETQYF.

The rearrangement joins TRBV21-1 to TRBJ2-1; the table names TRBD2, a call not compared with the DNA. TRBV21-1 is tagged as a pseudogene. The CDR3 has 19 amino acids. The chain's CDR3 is CASSKGLLGRCGGYNEQFF. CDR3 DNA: TGTGCCAGCAGCAAAGGTCTTCTAGGGCGTTGCGGGGGTTACAATGAGCAGTTCTTC.

DNA for the CDR3: TGTGCCAGCAGCTTAGGCCGGTACACCGGGGAGCTGTTTTTT. Amino acid sequence: CASSLGRYTGELFF. The rearrangement links TRBV7-2 to TRBJ2-2, with D unclear. This CDR3 contains 14 residues. Trimming removed 1 base at V and 3 bases at J, with 6 bases between. From germline, CDR1 is SGHTA and CDR2 FQGNSA. Combining the CDR3 with reference TRBV7-2 and TRBJ2-2 gives the whole variable domain GAGVSQSPSNKVTEKGKDVELRCDPISGHTALYWYRQSLGQGLEFLIYFQGNSAPDKSGLPSDRFSAERTGGSVSTLTIQRTQQEDSAVYLCASSLGRYTGELFFGEGSRLTVL.

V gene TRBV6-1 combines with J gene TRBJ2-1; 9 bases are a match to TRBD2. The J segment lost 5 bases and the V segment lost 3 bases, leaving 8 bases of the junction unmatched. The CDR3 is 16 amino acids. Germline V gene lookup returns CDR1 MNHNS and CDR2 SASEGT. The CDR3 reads CASSDIFGGRDNEQFF. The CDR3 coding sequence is TGTGCCAGCAGTGACATATTTGGCGGGAGGGACAATGAGCAGTTCTTC.

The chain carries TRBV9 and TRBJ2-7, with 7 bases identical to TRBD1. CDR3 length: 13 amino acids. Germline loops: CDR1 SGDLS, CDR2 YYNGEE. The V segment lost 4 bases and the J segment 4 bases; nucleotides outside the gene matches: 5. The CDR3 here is CASSQGVGYEQYF. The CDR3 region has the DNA TGTGCCAGCAGCCAGGGGGTAGGGTACGAGCAGTACTTC.

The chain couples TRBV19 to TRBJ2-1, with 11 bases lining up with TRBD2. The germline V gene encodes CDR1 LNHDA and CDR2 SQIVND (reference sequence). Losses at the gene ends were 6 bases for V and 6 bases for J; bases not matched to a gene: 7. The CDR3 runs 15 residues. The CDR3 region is CASRALAGGFNEQFF. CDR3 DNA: TGTGCCAGTAGAGCTCTAGCGGGAGGATTCAATGAGCAGTTCTTC.

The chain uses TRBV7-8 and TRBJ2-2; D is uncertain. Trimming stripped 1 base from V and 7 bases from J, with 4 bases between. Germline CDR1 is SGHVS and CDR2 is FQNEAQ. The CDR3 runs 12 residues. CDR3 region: CASSLELGELFF. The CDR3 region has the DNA TGTGCCAGCAGCTTAGAGCTCGGGGAGCTGTTTTTT.

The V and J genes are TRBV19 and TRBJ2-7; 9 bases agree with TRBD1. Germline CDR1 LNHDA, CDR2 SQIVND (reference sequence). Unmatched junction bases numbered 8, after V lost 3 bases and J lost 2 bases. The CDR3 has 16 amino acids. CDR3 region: CASSIGVGTGPYEQYF. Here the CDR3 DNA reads TGTGCCAGTAGTATCGGGGTGGGGACAGGGCCCTACGAGCAGTACTTC.

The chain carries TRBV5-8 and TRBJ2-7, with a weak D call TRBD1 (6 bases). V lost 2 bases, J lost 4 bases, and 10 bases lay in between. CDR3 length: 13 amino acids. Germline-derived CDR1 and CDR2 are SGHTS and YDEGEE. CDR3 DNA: TGTGCCAGCAGCTTTGGACAGTCGTACGAGCAGTACTTC. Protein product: CASSFGQSYEQYF.

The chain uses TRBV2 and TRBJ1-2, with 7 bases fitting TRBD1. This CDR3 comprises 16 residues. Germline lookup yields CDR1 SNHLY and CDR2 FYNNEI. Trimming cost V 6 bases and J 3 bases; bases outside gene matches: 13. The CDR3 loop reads CASRVSTGTRDYGYTF. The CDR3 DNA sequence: TGTGCCAGCAGGGTATCGACAGGGACGCGGGACTATGGCTACACCTTC.

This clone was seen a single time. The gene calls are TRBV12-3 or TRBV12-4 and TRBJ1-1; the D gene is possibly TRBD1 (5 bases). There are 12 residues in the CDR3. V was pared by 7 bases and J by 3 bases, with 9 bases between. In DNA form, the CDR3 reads TGTGCCAGCACAACAGGCTACACTGAAGCTTTCTTT. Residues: CASTTGYTEAFF.

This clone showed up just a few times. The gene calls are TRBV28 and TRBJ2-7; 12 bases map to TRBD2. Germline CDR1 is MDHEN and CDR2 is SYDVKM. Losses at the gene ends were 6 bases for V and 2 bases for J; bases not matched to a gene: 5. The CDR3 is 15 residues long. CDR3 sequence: CASRHRTSGTYEQYF. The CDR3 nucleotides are TGTGCCAGCAGACACCGGACTAGCGGGACCTACGAGCAGTACTTC.

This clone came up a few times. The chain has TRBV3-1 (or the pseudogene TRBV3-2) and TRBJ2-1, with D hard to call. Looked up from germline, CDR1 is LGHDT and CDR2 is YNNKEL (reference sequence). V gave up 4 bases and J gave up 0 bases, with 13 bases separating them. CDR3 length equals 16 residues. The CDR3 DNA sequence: TGTGCCAGCAGCCGCCTAACCCGGAGCTCCTACAATGAGCAGTTCTTC. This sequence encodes CASSRLTRSSYNEQFF.

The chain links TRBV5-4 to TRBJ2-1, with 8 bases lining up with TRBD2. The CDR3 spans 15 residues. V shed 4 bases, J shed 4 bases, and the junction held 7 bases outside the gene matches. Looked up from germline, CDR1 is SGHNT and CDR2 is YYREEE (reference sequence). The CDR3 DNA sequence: TGTGCCAGCAGCACCAGCGGGGGACCTTACAATGAGCAGTTCTTC. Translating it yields CASSTSGGPYNEQFF. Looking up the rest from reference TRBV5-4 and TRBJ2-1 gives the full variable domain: ETGVTQSPTHLIKTRGQQVTLRCSSQSGHNTVSWYQQALGQGPQFIFQYYREEENGRGNFPPRFSGLQFPNYSSELNVNALELDDSALYLCASSTSGGPYNEQFFGPGTRLTVL.

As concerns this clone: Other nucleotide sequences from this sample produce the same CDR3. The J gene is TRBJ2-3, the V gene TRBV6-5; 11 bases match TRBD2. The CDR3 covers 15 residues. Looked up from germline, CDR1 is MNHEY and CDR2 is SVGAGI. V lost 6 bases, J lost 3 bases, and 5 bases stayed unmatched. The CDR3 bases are TGTGCCAGCAGCCGAACTAGCGGGAGAACAGATACGCAGTATTTT. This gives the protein CASSRTSGRTDTQYF.

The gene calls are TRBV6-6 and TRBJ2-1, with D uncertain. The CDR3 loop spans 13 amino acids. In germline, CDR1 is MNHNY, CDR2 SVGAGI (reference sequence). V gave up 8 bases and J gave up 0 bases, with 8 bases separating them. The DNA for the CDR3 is TGTGCCAGCGGCCAGGACTCCTACAATGAGCAGTTCTTC. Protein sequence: CASGQDSYNEQFF.

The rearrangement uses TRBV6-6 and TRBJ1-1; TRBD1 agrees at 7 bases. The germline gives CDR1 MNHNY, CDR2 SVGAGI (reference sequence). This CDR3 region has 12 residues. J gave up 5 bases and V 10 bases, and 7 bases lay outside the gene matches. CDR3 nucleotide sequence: TGTGCCACTCTAGCAGGGGGGACTGAAGCTTTCTTT. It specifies CATLAGGTEAFF.

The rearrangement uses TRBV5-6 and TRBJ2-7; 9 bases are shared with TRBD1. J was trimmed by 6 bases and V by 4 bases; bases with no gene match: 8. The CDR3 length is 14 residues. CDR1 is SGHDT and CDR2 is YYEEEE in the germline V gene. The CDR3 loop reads CASSVDRGGGEQYF. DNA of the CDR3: TGTGCCAGCAGCGTGGACAGGGGAGGAGGCGAGCAGTACTTC.

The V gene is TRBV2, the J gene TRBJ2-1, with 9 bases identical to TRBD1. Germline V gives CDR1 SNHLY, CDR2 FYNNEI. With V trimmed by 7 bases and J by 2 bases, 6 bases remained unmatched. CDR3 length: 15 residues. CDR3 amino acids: CASKRDRAAYNEQFF. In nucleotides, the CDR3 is TGTGCCAGCAAACGGGACAGGGCGGCCTACAATGAGCAGTTCTTC.

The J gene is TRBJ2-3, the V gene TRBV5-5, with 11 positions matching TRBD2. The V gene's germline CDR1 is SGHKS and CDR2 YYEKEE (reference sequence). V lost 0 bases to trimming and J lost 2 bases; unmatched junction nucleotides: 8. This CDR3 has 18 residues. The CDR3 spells CASSLGLAGGSLTDTQYF. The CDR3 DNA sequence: TGTGCCAGCAGCTTGGGGCTAGCGGGGGGCTCACTCACAGATACGCAGTATTTT.

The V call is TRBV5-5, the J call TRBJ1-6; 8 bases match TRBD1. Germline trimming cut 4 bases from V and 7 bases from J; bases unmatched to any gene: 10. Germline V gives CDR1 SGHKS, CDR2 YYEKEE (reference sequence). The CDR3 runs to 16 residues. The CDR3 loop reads CASSGPGGAGNSPLHF. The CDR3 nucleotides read TGTGCCAGCAGCGGACCAGGGGGCGCAGGAAATTCACCCCTCCACTTT. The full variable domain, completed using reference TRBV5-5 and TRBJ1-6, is DAGVTQSPTHLIKTRGQQVTLRCSPISGHKSVSWYQQVLGQGPQFIFQYYEKEERGRGNFPDRFSARQFPNYSSELNVNALLLGDSALYLCASSGPGGAGNSPLHFGNGTRLTVT.

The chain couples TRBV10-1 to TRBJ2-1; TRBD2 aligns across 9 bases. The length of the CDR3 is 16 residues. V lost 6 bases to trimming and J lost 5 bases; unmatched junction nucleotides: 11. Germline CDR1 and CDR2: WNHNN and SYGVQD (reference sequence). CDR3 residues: CASSLTSGHGDNEQFF. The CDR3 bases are TGCGCCAGCAGCCTGACTAGCGGCCACGGAGACAATGAGCAGTTCTTC.

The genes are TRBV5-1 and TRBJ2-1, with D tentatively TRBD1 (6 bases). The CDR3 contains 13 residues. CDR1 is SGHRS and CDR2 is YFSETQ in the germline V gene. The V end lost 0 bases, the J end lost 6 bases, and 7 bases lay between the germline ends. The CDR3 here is CASSLGTVNEQFF. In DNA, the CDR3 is TGCGCCAGCAGCTTGGGGACAGTCAATGAGCAGTTCTTC. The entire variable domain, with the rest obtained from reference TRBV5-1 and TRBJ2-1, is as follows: KAGVTQTPRYLIKTRGQQVTLSCSPISGHRSVSWYQQTPGQGLQFLFEYFSETQRNKGNFPGRFSGRQFSNSRSEMNVSTLELGDSALYLCASSLGTVNEQFFGPGTRLTVL.

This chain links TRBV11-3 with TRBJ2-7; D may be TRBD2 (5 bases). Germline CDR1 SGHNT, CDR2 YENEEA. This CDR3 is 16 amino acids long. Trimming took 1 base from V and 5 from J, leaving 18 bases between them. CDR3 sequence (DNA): TGTGCCAGCAGCTTAGGTTTATCGGGATTTGCTAACGAGCAGTACTTC. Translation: CASSLGLSGFANEQYF.

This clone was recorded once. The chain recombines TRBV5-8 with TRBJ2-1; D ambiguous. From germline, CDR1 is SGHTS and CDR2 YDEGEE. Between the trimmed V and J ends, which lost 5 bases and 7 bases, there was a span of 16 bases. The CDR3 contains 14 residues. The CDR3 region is CASRNFPDTNEQFF. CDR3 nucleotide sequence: TGTGCCAGCAGAAATTTCCCCGACACGAATGAGCAGTTCTTC. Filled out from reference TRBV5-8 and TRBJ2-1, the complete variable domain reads EAGVTQSPTHLIKTRGQQATLRCSPISGHTSVYWYQQALGLGLQFLLWYDEGEERNRGNFPPRFSGRQFPNYSSELNVNALELEDSALYLCASRNFPDTNEQFFGPGTRLTVL.